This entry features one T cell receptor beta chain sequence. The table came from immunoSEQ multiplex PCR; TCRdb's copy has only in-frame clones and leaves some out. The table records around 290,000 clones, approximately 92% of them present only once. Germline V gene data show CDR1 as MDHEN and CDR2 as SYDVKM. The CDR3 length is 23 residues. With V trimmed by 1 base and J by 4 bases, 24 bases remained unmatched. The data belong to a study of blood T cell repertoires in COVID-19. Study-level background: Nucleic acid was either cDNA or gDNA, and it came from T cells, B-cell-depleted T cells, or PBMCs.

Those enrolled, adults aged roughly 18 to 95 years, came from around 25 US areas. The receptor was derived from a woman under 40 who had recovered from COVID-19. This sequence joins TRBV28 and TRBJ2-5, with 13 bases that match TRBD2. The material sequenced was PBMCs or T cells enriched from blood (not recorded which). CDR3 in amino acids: CASSLSGQGRPGLAGWKRETQYF. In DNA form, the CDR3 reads TGTGCCAGCAGTTTATCCGGACAGGGGAGACCGGGACTAGCGGGATGGAAGAGAGAGACCCAGTACTTC.